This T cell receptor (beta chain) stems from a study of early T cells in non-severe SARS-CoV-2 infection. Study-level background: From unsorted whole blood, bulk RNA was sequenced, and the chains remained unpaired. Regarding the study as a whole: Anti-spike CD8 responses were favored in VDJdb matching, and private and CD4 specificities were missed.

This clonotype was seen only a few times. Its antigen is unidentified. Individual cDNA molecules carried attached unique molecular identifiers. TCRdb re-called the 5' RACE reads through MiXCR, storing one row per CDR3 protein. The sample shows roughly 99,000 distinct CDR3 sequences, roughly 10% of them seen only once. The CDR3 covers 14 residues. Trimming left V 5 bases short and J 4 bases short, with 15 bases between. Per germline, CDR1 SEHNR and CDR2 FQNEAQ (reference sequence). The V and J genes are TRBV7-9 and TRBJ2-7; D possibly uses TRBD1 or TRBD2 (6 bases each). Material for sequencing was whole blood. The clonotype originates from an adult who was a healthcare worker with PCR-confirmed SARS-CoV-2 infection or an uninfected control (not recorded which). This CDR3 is CASSPMGGQYEQYF. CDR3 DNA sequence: TGTGCCAGCAGCCCCATGGGGGGCCAATACGAGCAGTACTTC.